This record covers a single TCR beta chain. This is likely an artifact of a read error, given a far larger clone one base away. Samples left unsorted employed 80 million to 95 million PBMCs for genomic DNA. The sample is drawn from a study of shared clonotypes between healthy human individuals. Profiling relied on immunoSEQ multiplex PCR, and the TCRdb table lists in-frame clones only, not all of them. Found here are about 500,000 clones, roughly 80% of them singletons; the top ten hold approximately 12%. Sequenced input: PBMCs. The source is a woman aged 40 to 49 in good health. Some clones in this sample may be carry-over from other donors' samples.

CDR3 amino acids: CASSFGVDGCTF. The CDR3 nucleotides are TGTGCCAGCAGTTTCGGGGTTGATGGCTGCACCTTC. The genes are TRBV28 and TRBJ1-2, with D uncertain. The germline gives CDR1 MDHEN, CDR2 SYDVKM. The CDR3 covers 12 residues.